The T cell receptor beta chain described here comes from a study of blood T cell repertoires in COVID-19. Some clones are missing from TCRdb's copy, which holds only in-frame ones; the method was immunoSEQ multiplex PCR. The sample includes some 40,000 clones, around 85% of them seen just once. The CDR3 has 16 residues. Germline values: CDR1 SGHTA, CDR2 FQGNSA. After removal of 1 base from V and 2 bases from J, the junction contained 3 bases not matched to a gene. Source material: peripheral blood. This receptor was identified in a woman aged 80 or over with acute or convalescent COVID-19. This chain connects TRBV7-2 to TRBJ2-1, with 9 nucleotides matching TRBD2. The CDR3 spells CASSLEAGGAYNEQFF. CDR3 DNA sequence: TGTGCCAGCAGCTTAGAGGCGGGAGGGGCCTACAATGAGCAGTTCTTC. Full variable domain (remainder filled in from reference TRBV7-2 and TRBJ2-1): GAGVSQSPSNKVTEKGKDVELRCDPISGHTALYWYRQSLGQGLEFLIYFQGNSAPDKSGLPSDRFSAERTGGSVSTLTIQRTQQEDSAVYLCASSLEAGGAYNEQFFGPGTRLTVL.